A selection of T cell receptor beta chains follows, all from one sample in a study of T cell repertoires in cytomegalovirus infection. TCRdb used MiXCR to reprocess the reads, holding one entry per CDR3 protein. This table holds hundreds of thousands of distinct CDR3 sequences, roughly 36% found once. These receptors' antigens are unknown. The sample here was cultured PBMCs, taken from culture after CMV antigen stimulation. The receptors derive from a human donor in good health (CMV status not recorded). Some clones in this sample may be carry-over from other donors' samples. The CDR3 runs from the conserved cysteine through the conserved F or W. D genes are given only for firm matches. For some rows the clone size is stated as once, few or many, or as a class when expanded; others skip it.

>TRBV9|NA|NA|TRBJ2-7
TGTGCCAGCAGCGTAGGAACCGCGGGACAGCAGTACTTC
CASSVGTAGQQYF
>TRBV5-4|NA|NA|TRBJ2-5
TGTGCCAGCAGCCTAGAGGCTGGACAGTTGGAGACCCAGTACTTC
CASSLEAGQLETQYF
>TRBV5-6|few|NA|TRBJ2-2
TGTGCCAGCTTGAGACTGATTACGAACACCGGGGAGCTGTTTTTT
CASLRLITNTGELFF
>TRBV6-6|NA|NA|TRBJ2-5
TGTGCCAGCAGCGAGGGGTTCCGAGAGACCCAGTACTTC
CASSEGFRETQYF
>TRBV2|NA|TRBD1|TRBJ2-2
TGTGCCAGCAGTGAAGCGGACAGGGGGAAAACCGGGGAGCTGTTTTTT
CASSEADRGKTGELFF
>TRBV5-1|few|NA|TRBJ1-1
TGCGCCAGCAGCCCCTCAATCTCGGGGACTGGTTTGCAAGCTTTCTTT
CASSPSISGTGLQAFF
>TRBV12-3/TRBV12-4|many|NA|TRBJ2-1
TGTGCCAGCAGTCGCAGGGGTAGCTCCTACAATGAGCAGTTCTTC
CASSRRGSSYNEQFF
>TRBV6-1|few|TRBD1|TRBJ1-5
TGTGCCAGCAGTAGGACAGGGAGGGATCAGCCCCAGCATTTT
CASSRTGRDQPQHF
>TRBV7-6|NA|TRBD1|TRBJ2-5
TGTGCCAGCAGCCCGGGACAGGGGGTCCAGACCCAGTACTTC
CASSPGQGVQTQYF
>TRBV6-1|NA|NA|TRBJ2-7
TGTGCCAGCAGAGTTACAGTCTCCTACGAGCAGTACTTC
CASRVTVSYEQYF
>TRBV5-4|few|NA|TRBJ2-3
TGTGCCAGCAGCTTGGATGGGGGGCGGACAGATACGCAGTATTTT
CASSLDGGRTDTQYF
>TRBV6-6|NA|TRBD1|TRBJ1-1
TGTGCCAGCAGCCGGGACAGCCGGGGGACTGAAGCTTTCTTT
CASSRDSRGTEAFF
>TRBV19|many|TRBD2|TRBJ2-1
TGTGCCAGTAGTACTAGCGGGTCCTCCTACAATGAGCAGTTCTTC
CASSTSGSSYNEQFF
>TRBV6-5|NA|NA|TRBJ2-7
TGTGCCAGCCTAGGGAGGCGGGCAGCCTACGAGCAGTACTTC
CASLGRRAAYEQYF
>TRBV7-8|NA|TRBD2|TRBJ2-2
TGTGCCAGCAGCTACGGGGGGGCAGGCGGGGAGCTGTTTTTT
CASSYGGAGGELFF
>TRBV20-1|NA|TRBD2|TRBJ2-1
TGCAGTGCTTTTACTAGCGGGAGTTTTAGAAATGAGCAGTTCTTC
CSAFTSGSFRNEQFF
>TRBV18|NA|NA|TRBJ1-2
TGTGCCAGCTCACCACCGGGACAAAATGGCTACACCTTC
CASSPPGQNGYTF
>TRBV7-2|many|NA|TRBJ2-7
TGTGCCAGCGGGCCTAAGAGCTCCTACGAGCAGTACTTC
CASGPKSSYEQYF
>TRBV6-2/TRBV6-3|NA|NA|TRBJ1-1
TGTGCCAGCAGTTACTCCCGGGCCGGATTCGGAGCTTTCTTT
CASSYSRAGFGAFF
>TRBV27|NA|TRBD2|TRBJ2-1
TGTGCCAGCGGCGGGACTAGCGGGGGGGCCCTGGAGCAGTTCTTC
CASGGTSGGALEQFF
>TRBV7-2|many|NA|TRBJ2-3
TGTGCCAGCAGCTTTAAGTCCAGCACAGATACGCAGTATTTT
CASSFKSSTDTQYF
>TRBV7-9|NA|NA|TRBJ2-2
TGTGCCAGCAGCGAATGGGACACCGGGCAGCTGTTTTTT
CASSEWDTGQLFF
>TRBV5-6|NA|TRBD1|TRBJ1-1
TGTGCCAGCAGCATCCGACAGGGGTTATCAGCTTTCTTT
CASSIRQGLSAFF
>TRBV6-1|NA|NA|TRBJ2-3
TGTGCCAGCAGTGATATGGGCGGGGGCACAGATACGCAGTATTTT
CASSDMGGGTDTQYF
>TRBV7-2|few|TRBD2|TRBJ2-5
TGTGCCAGCAGCTTGCGGCTAGCGGGAGACGGGACCCAGTACTTC
CASSLRLAGDGTQYF
>TRBV12-3/TRBV12-4|NA|TRBD2|TRBJ2-1
TGTGCCAGCAGTTTCGGACTAGCGGGGGGCCTAGGAGAATTCTTC
CASSFGLAGGLGEFF
>TRBV7-2|many|TRBD2|TRBJ2-3
TGTGCCAGCAGCTTAAACGGGGCGGGAGGTGGCACAGATACGCAGTATTTT
CASSLNGAGGGTDTQYF
>TRBV7-2|many|NA|TRBJ2-1
TGTGCCAGCAGCTTAAGGACTGAATACAATGAGCAGTTCTTC
CASSLRTEYNEQFF
>TRBV7-8|NA|TRBD1|TRBJ2-7
TGTGCCAGCAGCCCCGGGACAGGTTCGAACCCCTACGAGCAGTACTTC
CASSPGTGSNPYEQYF
>TRBV18|few|NA|TRBJ1-6
TGTGCCAGCTCACCAGCGAGGGGTGGTTCACCCCTCCACTTT
CASSPARGGSPLHF
>TRBV6-1|few|NA|TRBJ2-3
TGTGCCAGCAGTGAAGCCCGCGAGGATACGCAGTATTTT
CASSEAREDTQYF
>TRBV6-1|NA|NA|TRBJ2-7
TGTGCCAGCAGGTCGTTGTCTAACGAGCAGTACTTC
CASRSLSNEQYF
>TRBV7-2|many|TRBD1|TRBJ1-4
TGTGCCAGCAGCTGGGACAGCGCAACTAATGAAAAACTGTTTTTT
CASSWDSATNEKLFF
>TRBV4-1|few|TRBD1|TRBJ1-3
TGCGCCAGCAGCCAAGGACTACGGAGCAGGGGGCATGGAAACACCATATATTTT
CASSQGLRSRGHGNTIYF
>TRBV7-6|NA|NA|TRBJ1-2
TGTGCCAGCAGCGCTTACAGGGCTGGCTACACCTTC
CASSAYRAGYTF
>TRBV6-1|NA|NA|TRBJ2-3
TGTGCCAGCAGTGAAGTGAATCGAGGAGATACGCAGTATTTT
CASSEVNRGDTQYF
>TRBV18|few|TRBD2|TRBJ2-1
TGTGCCAGCTCACCTACTAGCGATGAGCAGTTCTTC
CASSPTSDEQFF
>TRBV29-1|NA|NA|TRBJ2-7
TGCAGCGTTGCGTCCCGGATCGCCTACGAGCAGTACTTC
CSVASRIAYEQYF
>TRBV7-2|NA|NA|TRBJ2-2
TGTGCCAGCAGCTTGGGGCCCTACACCGGGGAGCTGTTTTTT
CASSLGPYTGELFF
>TRBV6-1|few|NA|TRBJ2-3
TGTGCCAGCTCACGTAAGGATACGCAGTATTTT
CASSRKDTQYF
>TRBV2|NA|TRBD1|TRBJ1-3
TGTGCCACAGGGACAGCTAGCTCTGGAAACACCATATATTTT
CATGTASSGNTIYF
>TRBV28|NA|TRBD1|TRBJ2-5
TGTGCCAGCAGTCCGTGGACAGGGAAAGAGACCCAGTACTTC
CASSPWTGKETQYF
>TRBV28|NA|NA|TRBJ1-5
TGTGCCAGCAGTTTTACGGAAGGGCAGCCCCAGCATTTT
CASSFTEGQPQHF
>TRBV6-1|NA|TRBD1|TRBJ2-1
TGTGCCAGCAGTGGAAGACAGGGGGTTGGGAATGAGCAGTTCTTC
CASSGRQGVGNEQFF
>TRBV7-2|many|NA|TRBJ1-3
TGTGCCAGCAGCTTACTGCGGATAGACTCTGGAAACACCATATATTTT
CASSLLRIDSGNTIYF
>TRBV10-3|NA|NA|TRBJ2-3
TGTGCCATCAGTAACTCAGATACGCAGTATTTT
CAISNSDTQYF
>TRBV14|few|NA|TRBJ2-6
TGTGCCAGCCACCGCTCTGGGGCCAACGTCCTGACTTTC
CASHRSGANVLTF
>TRBV2|NA|TRBD2|TRBJ2-1
TGTGCCAGCAGGGCTCCCGGGACTAGCGGGAGGGCCAGTGAGCAGTTCTTC
CASRAPGTSGRASEQFF
>TRBV7-8|few|TRBD1|TRBJ2-7
TGTGCCAGCAGCGGCGAGGGACAGGACTACGAGCAGTACTTC
CASSGEGQDYEQYF
>TRBV6-6|few|TRBD2|TRBJ2-1
TGTGCCAGCAGTTACCACCTAGCGGGAGGCCCCAATGAGCAGTTCTTC
CASSYHLAGGPNEQFF
>TRBV15|NA|NA|TRBJ2-4
TGTGCCACCAGCAGAGTCCTAGGGGGACCAAAAAACATTCAGTACTTC
CATSRVLGGPKNIQYF